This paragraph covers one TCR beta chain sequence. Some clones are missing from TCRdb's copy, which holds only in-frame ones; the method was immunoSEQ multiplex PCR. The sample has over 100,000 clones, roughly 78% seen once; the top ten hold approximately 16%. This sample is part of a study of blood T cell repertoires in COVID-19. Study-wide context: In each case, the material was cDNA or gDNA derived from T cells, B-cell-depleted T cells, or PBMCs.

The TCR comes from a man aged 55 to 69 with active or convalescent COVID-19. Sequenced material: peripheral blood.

CDR3 loop: CASSTIAGTGSDNEQFF. CDR3 nucleotide sequence: TGTGCCAGCAGCACAATAGCCGGGACAGGGAGTGACAATGAGCAGTTCTTC. The chain links TRBV7-9 to TRBJ2-1, with 9 bases that match TRBD1. Trimming took 5 bases from V and 5 from J; bases not matched to a gene: 13. The CDR3 totals 17 residues. Germline values: CDR1 SEHNR, CDR2 FQNEAQ (reference sequence).